The following is a T cell receptor (beta chain) sequence with its context. Antigen: not known. The data belong to a study of vaccination and CD4 T cells after COVID-19. Treatment in this sample: approximately nine-day PBMC culture with coronavirus spike peptide pools or control peptides (ViraFEST assay). The assay that was used to sequence DNA from cultured CD4+ T cells was the Oncomine TCR Beta short-read assay. TCRdb re-called the PCR reads with MiXCR, one entry per CDR3 protein. The sample consists of about 13,000 distinct CDR3 sequences, less than 30% of them appearing once. CDR1 and CDR2 (germline): DFQATT, SNEGSKA (reference sequence). V lost 1 base to trimming and J lost 2 bases, with 10 bases between them. The CDR3 runs 14 residues.

This receptor was identified in a human donor who received a COVID-19 vaccine. The sample in question was CD4+ T cells from blood, cultured in vitro, obtained before SARS-CoV-2 vaccination. V and J are TRBV20-1 and TRBJ2-3; no firm D call. The CDR3 DNA reads as TGCAGTGCTAGAGTGTGGCAGCCCACAGATACGCAGTATTTT. Protein product: CSARVWQPTDTQYF.